These 15 T cell receptor beta chains came from one sample sequenced in a study of circulating and synovial CD4+ cells in juvenile arthritis. Measured with immunoSEQ multiplex PCR; TCRdb has only the in-frame clones, and not every one. The sample shows 30,000 to 40,000 clones, around 95% of them seen only once. Sequenced sample: CD4+ T cells from blood. These receptors were collected from a human donor with juvenile idiopathic arthritis.

V and J are TRBV7-2 and TRBJ2-7; TRBD2 aligns across 7 bases. The junction had 6 bases not matched to a gene; V was cut back by 2 bases and J by 2 bases. Germline assignment: CDR1 SGHTA and CDR2 FQGNSA. This CDR3 spans 15 amino acids. The CDR3 nucleotides are TGTGCCAGCAGCTTACTCCCCAGCGGGACCTACGAGCAGTACTTC. Translated: CASSLLPSGTYEQYF.

The gene calls are TRBV28 and TRBJ2-1, with TRBD1 matching over 10 bases. This CDR3 is built from 15 residues. Germline lookup yields CDR1 MDHEN and CDR2 SYDVKM. Trimming at V came to 3 bases and at J to 9 bases, leaving 8 bases not matched to a gene. CDR3 region: CASSLRGTGVLEQFF. In nucleotides, the CDR3 is TGTGCCAGCAGTTTGCGAGGGACAGGGGTTCTTGAGCAGTTCTTC.

V usage is TRBV11-2 and J usage is TRBJ2-1, with 10 bases fitting TRBD2. CDR1 is SGHAT and CDR2 is FQNNGV in the germline V gene. The CDR3 covers 16 residues. The ends lost 3 bases at V and 8 bases at J; junction bases unmatched: 10. CDR3 sequence reads: CASSFSSGSALDEQFF. The CDR3 bases are TGTGCCAGCAGCTTCTCTAGCGGGAGCGCCCTGGATGAGCAGTTCTTC.

The chain carries TRBV28 and TRBJ2-4, with D possibly matching TRBD1 (5 bases). Germline-derived CDR1 and CDR2 are MDHEN and SYDVKM. The CDR3 runs 15 residues. Trimming left V 4 bases short and J 6 bases short, with 16 bases between. The CDR3 loop reads CASSSPTASLNIQYF. As DNA, the CDR3 is TGTGCCAGCAGTTCCCCGACAGCCAGTTTAAACATTCAGTACTTC.

In its sample, this clone was seen a few times. The V gene is TRBV30, the J gene TRBJ2-7; TRBD2 agrees at 7 bases. V shed 4 bases, J shed 1 base, and the junction held 1 base outside the gene matches. This CDR3 contains 12 residues. Germline CDR1 reads GTSNPN; CDR2 reads SVGIG (reference sequence). CDR3 DNA: TGTGCCTGGACTAGCGGTTCCTACGAGCAGTACTTC. It translates to CAWTSGSYEQYF.

This clone turned up a few times. V gene TRBV5-1 combines with J gene TRBJ2-5; 10 positions match TRBD2. The junction had 0 bases not matched to a gene; V was cut back by 0 bases and J by 1 base. The germline gives CDR1 SGHRS, CDR2 YFSETQ. The CDR3 contains 15 residues. Written as DNA, the CDR3 is TGCGCCAGCAGCTTGGGGACTAGCGGCCAAGAGACCCAGTACTTC. Its protein is CASSLGTSGQETQYF.

The chain recombines TRBV28 with TRBJ2-2; 7 bases map to TRBD2. Per germline, CDR1 MDHEN and CDR2 SYDVKM. The junction had 7 bases not matched to a gene; V was cut back by 6 bases and J by 6 bases. The CDR3 has 14 residues. The CDR3 protein is CASRRAGAAGELFF. CDR3 in DNA: TGTGCCAGCAGGAGGGCGGGAGCTGCCGGGGAGCTGTTTTTT.

V and J are TRBV7-9 and TRBJ2-5, with 9 nucleotides matching TRBD2. The ends lost 5 bases at V and 2 bases at J; junction bases unmatched: 9. The CDR3 spans 16 residues. The germline gives CDR1 SEHNR, CDR2 FQNEAQ (reference sequence). In DNA form, the CDR3 reads TGTGCCAGCAGCCCATCTCCGAGCGGGGGGCAAGAGACCCAGTACTTC. Its protein product is CASSPSPSGGQETQYF.

The J gene is TRBJ2-3, the V gene TRBV27; 9 bases line up with TRBD2. The CDR3 spans 14 residues. V gave up 5 bases and J gave up 5 bases; unmatched junction bases: 5. Germline V CDR1 and CDR2: MNHEY, SMNVEV (reference sequence). The DNA for the CDR3 is TGTGCCAGCAGTGGGTATAGCGGGGGAGATACGCAGTATTTT. Protein: CASSGYSGGDTQYF.

This clone showed up just once. The rearrangement links TRBV28 to TRBJ2-1, with a weak D call TRBD2 (5 bases). In germline, CDR1 is MDHEN, CDR2 SYDVKM. V was trimmed by 4 bases and J by 4 bases, leaving 17 bases between them. This CDR3 region has 16 residues. Written as DNA, the CDR3 is TGTGCCAGCAGTTCCCCGCTGGGAGAGGTTTACAATGAGCAGTTCTTC. Its translation: CASSSPLGEVYNEQFF.

The genes are TRBV6-5 and TRBJ2-7; unclear D gene. Germline V lookup: CDR1 MNHEY, CDR2 SVGAGI. V was shortened by 2 bases and J by 2 bases, with 10 bases between the two germline ends. This CDR3 comprises 14 residues. This CDR3 is CASSYEQWAYEQYF. The CDR3 DNA reads TGTGCCAGCAGTTACGAACAGTGGGCCTACGAGCAGTACTTC.

The chain has TRBV7-2 and TRBJ1-4; no clear D. Germline V gives CDR1 SGHTA, CDR2 FQGNSA. The CDR3 consists of 15 residues. V lost 5 bases and J 7 bases, leaving 17 bases between the germline ends. The CDR3 DNA is TGTGCCAGCAGCCCTTTAAGCCTGGGCGCTGAAAAACTGTTTTTT. Its protein is CASSPLSLGAEKLFF.

The chain combines TRBV5-1 with TRBJ2-3, with TRBD1 identical over 10 bases. Germline V gene data show CDR1 as SGHRS and CDR2 as YFSETQ. With 0 bases clipped from V and 4 bases from J, the junction kept 8 bases outside the gene matches. This CDR3 has 17 amino acids. The CDR3: CASSLGTGGPLADTQYF. Here the CDR3 DNA reads TGCGCCAGCAGCTTGGGGACAGGGGGGCCCCTGGCAGATACGCAGTATTTT.

The chain joins TRBV10-1 to TRBJ2-5, with TRBD2 matching 7 bases. The CDR3 loop spans 13 amino acids. The germline V gene has CDR1 WNHNN and CDR2 SYGVQD (reference sequence). Germline trimming cut 3 bases from V and 5 bases from J; bases unmatched to any gene: 3. CDR3 residues: CASSEGGGETQYF. The DNA of the CDR3 is TGCGCCAGCAGTGAAGGCGGGGGTGAGACCCAGTACTTC.

The chain links TRBV6-4 to TRBJ2-1; D gene uncertain. This CDR3 contains 13 residues. The V gene lost 3 bases and the J gene lost 6 bases, with 9 bases spanning the gap. Per germline, CDR1 MRHNA and CDR2 SNTAGT. Here the CDR3 DNA reads TGTGCCAGCAGTGAAGTAGGCGGCAATGAGCAGTTCTTC. Its translation is CASSEVGGNEQFF.